The 30 T cell receptor beta chains listed next were all sequenced from one sample in a study of cytomegalovirus exposure and HLA in healthy donors. 13 Jbeta primers and 60 Vbeta primers were used for the PCR. Assay: immunoSEQ multiplex PCR; the TCRdb copy retains only in-frame clones and omits some. The sample records approximately 110,000 clones, around 78% being singletons. Source material: PBMCs. These receptors originate from a man in his fifties in good health and CMV-seronegative.

For this clone: A junction boundary mismatches the germline segment, possibly from a read error. The chain is built from TRBV6-5 and TRBJ1-4, with D perhaps TRBD1 (6 bases). The CDR3 is 16 amino acids. Germline V gene data show CDR1 as MNHEY and CDR2 as SVGAGI. The CDR3 reads CASSSSRTVVGEKLSF. CDR3 in DNA: TGTGCCAGCAGTTCGAGTAGGACAGTAGTAGGTGAAAAACTGTCTTTT.

This chain links TRBV7-8 with TRBJ2-1; TRBD2 matches 14 bases. J lost 9 bases, V lost 5 bases, and 6 bases had no gene match. The germline V gene has CDR1 SGHVS and CDR2 FQNEAQ. The CDR3 runs to 15 residues. CDR3 DNA sequence: TGTGCCAGCAGCGCCGGGACTAGCGGGGGTAGTGAGCAGTTCTTC. This gives the protein CASSAGTSGGSEQFF.

This chain uses TRBV19 with TRBJ1-6, with D possibly TRBD1 on 6 matching bases. CDR1 and CDR2 from the germline V gene are LNHDA and SQIVND (reference sequence). V was pared by 7 bases and J by 7 bases, with 17 bases between. The CDR3 covers 15 residues. CDR3 bases: TGTGCCAGTACCCTCTCGGACAGAGGAAATTCACCCCTCCACTTT. It encodes CASTLSDRGNSPLHF.

The rearrangement uses TRBV28 and TRBJ2-5; 13 bases match TRBD2. This CDR3 has 16 amino acids. V lost 6 bases, J lost 7 bases, and 11 bases stayed unmatched. From germline, CDR1 is MDHEN and CDR2 SYDVKM. The CDR3 nucleotides are TGTGCCAGCAGGACACTAGCGGGGGGGCAGGGTCGGACCCAGTACTTC. Translating gives CASRTLAGGQGRTQYF.

The chain uses TRBV19 and TRBJ1-1, with 12 bases that match TRBD1. The CDR3 extends over 13 amino acids. The germline CDR1 and CDR2 sequences are LNHDA and SQIVND (reference sequence). V was clipped by 8 bases and J by 4 bases; unmatched bases: 2. Written as DNA, the CDR3 is TGTGCCAGTTCGGGACAGGGGGCCACTGAAGCTTTCTTT. This translates into CASSGQGATEAFF.

The chain is built from TRBV9 and TRBJ1-2; 7 bases are a match to TRBD1. This CDR3 is built from 16 residues. The junction had 18 bases not matched to a gene; V was cut back by 6 bases and J by 7 bases. Per the germline V gene, CDR1 is SGDLS and CDR2 is YYNGEE. CDR3 amino acids: CASTLSGGLAGGGYTF. In DNA form, the CDR3 reads TGTGCCAGCACCCTCTCTGGGGGACTGGCAGGGGGTGGCTACACCTTC.

The chain employs TRBV6-1 and TRBJ2-4; 9 bases align to TRBD1. The CDR3 runs 13 residues. Per the germline V gene, CDR1 is MNHNS and CDR2 is SASEGT. The junction had 4 bases not matched to a gene; V was cut back by 6 bases and J by 7 bases. CDR3 loop: CASRDRGGNIQYF. CDR3 sequence (DNA): TGTGCCAGCAGGGACAGGGGCGGGAACATTCAGTACTTC.

The table lists this clone with a count of one. The V and J genes are TRBV13 and TRBJ1-3; the D is unclear. Germline CDR1 PRHDT, CDR2 FYEKMQ (reference sequence). The CDR3 is made up of 16 amino acids. V was cut by 5 bases and J by 2 bases, with 16 bases left in between. CDR3 region: CASSRWEDQPGNTIYF. For the CDR3, the DNA is TGTGCCAGCAGCCGGTGGGAGGACCAGCCTGGAAACACCATATATTTT.

This clone was counted once. This rearrangement joins TRBV6-1 to TRBJ1-4; D uncertain. The CDR3 runs to 13 residues. Trimming took off 7 bases at V and 8 bases at J, with 14 bases between the two ends. Looked up from germline, CDR1 is MNHNS and CDR2 is SASEGT. The DNA of the CDR3 is TGTGCCAGCATGGAGGCCGCTGGGGAAAAACTGTTTTTT. Amino acid sequence: CASMEAAGEKLFF.

The genes are TRBV5-4 and TRBJ2-5; D might be TRBD1 (7 bases). The DNA end lines up better with TRBJ2-7; the J call may be wrong. The CDR3 has 16 residues. Per the germline V gene, CDR1 is SGHNT and CDR2 is YYREEE (reference sequence). The CDR3 bases are TGTGCCAGCAGCGTTGCCGACAGGGACTTTACCTACGAGCAGTACTTC. It codes for CASSVADRDFTYEQYF.

This chain uses TRBV18 with TRBJ1-2; D possibly corresponds to TRBD1 (5 bases). CDR1 KGHSH and CDR2 LQKENI come from the germline V gene. V was cut by 3 bases and J by 4 bases, with 9 bases left in between. The CDR3 has 13 residues. This CDR3 is CASSPDMGYGYTF. CDR3 sequence (DNA): TGTGCCAGCTCACCGGACATGGGCTATGGCTACACCTTC.

The chain uses TRBV6-1 and TRBJ1-2; D is ambiguous. Germline V CDR1 and CDR2: MNHNS, SASEGT. The CDR3 runs 15 residues. Trimming removed 3 bases at V and 4 bases at J, with 15 bases between. The CDR3 sequence is CASSEPSRSIYGYTF. The DNA for the CDR3 is TGTGCCAGCAGTGAGCCGAGCAGGTCGATCTATGGCTACACCTTC.

The V gene is TRBV19, the J gene TRBJ2-1; 12 nucleotides agree with TRBD2. Looked up from germline, CDR1 is LNHDA and CDR2 is SQIVND (reference sequence). V gave up 6 bases and J gave up 7 bases; unmatched junction bases: 7. This CDR3 is built from 15 residues. In DNA form, the CDR3 reads TGTGCCAGTAGCGTCCTAGCGGGGGGGCCGAATGAGCAGTTCTTC. Its protein is CASSVLAGGPNEQFF.

This clone showed up just a few times. The V gene is TRBV30, the J gene TRBJ2-2, with 10 bases aligning to TRBD2. CDR3 length: 18 residues. CDR1 is GTSNPN, CDR2 SVGIG, per germline (reference sequence). Germline trimming cut 2 bases from V and 3 bases from J; bases unmatched to any gene: 12. CDR3 DNA sequence: TGTGCCTGGAGTACATCCGGGACTAGCGCGGTTTACACCGGGGAGCTGTTTTTT. It encodes CAWSTSGTSAVYTGELFF.

V and J are TRBV19 and TRBJ1-5; D is perhaps TRBD1 (6 bases). V was cut by 7 bases and J by 0 bases, with 10 bases left in between. CDR1 and CDR2 (germline): LNHDA, SQIVND (reference sequence). The CDR3 is 14 amino acids. CDR3 amino acids: CASKGQYSNQPQHF. The CDR3, as DNA: TGTGCCAGTAAAGGACAGTATAGCAATCAGCCCCAGCATTTT.

CDR3 coding DNA: TGCGCCAGCAGCTGGAACCTGGGAGAGAACACTGAAGCTTTCTTT. Translation gives CASSWNLGENTEAFF. V is TRBV5-1 and J is TRBJ1-1; D is uncertain. This CDR3 is built from 15 residues. Germline lookup yields CDR1 SGHRS and CDR2 YFSETQ. V was pared by 3 bases and J by 1 base, with 13 bases between.

This clone was found a few times. V and J are TRBV5-1 and TRBJ2-1, with TRBD2 identical over 8 bases. Trimming cost V 0 bases and J 0 bases; bases outside gene matches: 2. Germline CDR1 SGHRS, CDR2 YFSETQ. The CDR3 spans 16 residues. The CDR3 nucleotides are TGCGCCAGCAGCTTGGTTGGGACTAGCTCCTACAATGAGCAGTTCTTC. Its translation is CASSLVGTSSYNEQFF.

The chain has TRBV6-5 and TRBJ1-3; 8 bases match TRBD1. CDR1 is MNHEY, CDR2 SVGAGI, per germline. The CDR3 is 14 amino acids. V dropped 6 bases and J dropped 0; count of bases not matched to a gene: 1. The CDR3 reads CASRDRGSGNTIYF. As DNA, the CDR3 is TGTGCCAGCAGAGACAGGGGCTCTGGAAACACCATATATTTT.

This chain uses TRBV6-6 with TRBJ2-7; D may be TRBD2 (5 bases). The germline V gene has CDR1 MNHNY and CDR2 SVGAGI (reference sequence). The V gene lost 7 bases and the J gene lost 5 bases, with 15 bases spanning the gap. The CDR3 runs to 13 residues. This CDR3 reads CASTLTGSDEQYF. In DNA, the CDR3 is TGTGCCAGCACCCTGACGGGGTCCGACGAGCAGTACTTC.

This clone was counted only a few times. This chain joins TRBV19 and TRBJ2-7; tentatively, D is TRBD1 (5 bases). CDR3 length: 14 residues. Trimming took 1 base from V and 0 from J, leaving 7 bases between them. The germline gives CDR1 LNHDA, CDR2 SQIVND (reference sequence). Here the CDR3 reads CASSIGQHSYEQYF. Here the CDR3 DNA reads TGTGCCAGTAGTATAGGACAGCACTCCTACGAGCAGTACTTC.

This clone was counted only a few times. This rearrangement joins TRBV5-1 to TRBJ2-5, with 9 bases matching TRBD1. CDR1 and CDR2 (germline): SGHRS, YFSETQ. The length of the CDR3 is 16 residues. Unmatched junction bases numbered 8, after V lost 0 bases and J lost 5 bases. The CDR3 region is CASSLAGTGSGETQYF. In DNA form, the CDR3 reads TGCGCCAGCAGCTTGGCCGGGACAGGGTCAGGGGAGACCCAGTACTTC.

This chain joins TRBV6-6 and TRBJ2-3; 11 bases are a match to TRBD2. The junction had 11 bases not matched to a gene; V was cut back by 7 bases and J by 5 bases. Germline V gene lookup returns CDR1 MNHNY and CDR2 SVGAGI (reference sequence). This CDR3 region has 16 residues. For the CDR3, the DNA is TGTGCCAGCACACAGACTAGCGGGGTCTTCAAAGATACGCAGTATTTT. It encodes CASTQTSGVFKDTQYF.

In its sample, this clone was seen a few times. The chain carries TRBV27 and TRBJ1-5; 9 bases map to TRBD1. With V trimmed by 5 bases and J by 3 bases, 8 bases remained unmatched. CDR3 length: 16 amino acids. Germline-derived CDR1 and CDR2 are MNHEY and SMNVEV (reference sequence). CDR3 nucleotide sequence: TGTGCCAGCAGTACTACAGGGGGCGACGACAATCAGCCCCAGCATTTT. Translating it yields CASSTTGGDDNQPQHF.

This clone was seen just once. The chain combines TRBV19 with TRBJ2-1, with TRBD1 identical over 8 bases. The CDR3 has 14 amino acids. Unmatched junction bases numbered 5, after V lost 5 bases and J lost 5 bases. Germline assignment: CDR1 LNHDA and CDR2 SQIVND (reference sequence). The DNA for the CDR3 is TGTGCCAGTAGTTCCCAGGGGGCTAACAATGAGCAGTTCTTC. Its protein product is CASSSQGANNEQFF.

In DNA form, the CDR3 reads TGTGCCAGCGAACAAAGCGGGAGCTCCTACAATGAGCAGTTCTTC. Residues: CASEQSGSSYNEQFF. This chain links TRBV6-5 with TRBJ2-1, with 8 bases that match TRBD2. The V gene end was trimmed by 8 bases and the J gene end by 0 bases; junction bases not matched to a gene: 6. Germline V gene sequence: CDR1 MNHEY, CDR2 SVGAGI. This CDR3 has 15 amino acids.

This rearrangement joins TRBV7-9 to TRBJ2-6, with D perhaps TRBD2 (6 bases). Between the trimmed V and J ends, which lost 3 bases and 1 base, there was a span of 7 bases. The CDR3 runs to 15 residues. The V gene's germline CDR1 is SEHNR and CDR2 FQNEAQ (reference sequence). The CDR3 reads CASSLGGSGANVLTF. The CDR3 bases are TGTGCCAGCAGCTTGGGGGGTTCTGGGGCCAACGTCCTGACTTTC.

J is TRBJ2-3 and V is TRBV18, with a tentative D call TRBD2 (6 bases). V lost 1 base to trimming and J lost 6 bases, with 14 bases between them. Germline V lookup: CDR1 KGHSH, CDR2 LQKENI. The CDR3 covers 15 residues. CDR3 DNA: TGTGCCAGCTCACCACGGGGACTCGTCAGGGATACGCAGTATTTT. This sequence encodes CASSPRGLVRDTQYF. Using reference TRBV18 and TRBJ2-3 for the parts outside the CDR3, the full variable domain is NAGVMQNPRHLVRRRGQEARLRCSPMKGHSHVYWYRQLPEEGLKFMVYLQKENIIDESGMPKERFSAEFPKEGPSILRIQQVVRGDSAAYFCASSPRGLVRDTQYFGPGTRLTVL.

The J gene is TRBJ2-3, the V gene TRBV4-1, with D tentatively TRBD2 (5 bases). Germline CDR1 reads MGHRA; CDR2 reads YSYEKL. The ends were cut back, 1 base at V and 9 bases at J, with 8 bases in the middle. The length of the CDR3 is 12 residues. CDR3 sequence (DNA): TGCGCCAGCAGCCAAGTTGAGGGCACGCAGTATTTT. Translated, it gives CASSQVEGTQYF.

The rearrangement uses TRBV9 and TRBJ1-5; D uncertain. Germline V lookup: CDR1 SGDLS, CDR2 YYNGEE. The CDR3 loop spans 14 amino acids. The V gene lost 3 bases and the J gene lost 0 bases, with 7 bases spanning the gap. The CDR3 is CASSAHNSNQPQHF. The CDR3, as DNA: TGTGCCAGCAGCGCGCACAATAGCAATCAGCCCCAGCATTTT.

The rearrangement joins TRBV11-2 to TRBJ2-3; maybe TRBD2 (5 bases). Trimming stripped 1 base from V and 0 bases from J, with 11 bases between. Germline assignment: CDR1 SGHAT and CDR2 FQNNGV. The CDR3 is 16 amino acids. CDR3 in amino acids: CASSLGPEGSTDTQYF. DNA for the CDR3: TGTGCCAGCAGCTTAGGCCCCGAGGGAAGCACAGATACGCAGTATTTT.